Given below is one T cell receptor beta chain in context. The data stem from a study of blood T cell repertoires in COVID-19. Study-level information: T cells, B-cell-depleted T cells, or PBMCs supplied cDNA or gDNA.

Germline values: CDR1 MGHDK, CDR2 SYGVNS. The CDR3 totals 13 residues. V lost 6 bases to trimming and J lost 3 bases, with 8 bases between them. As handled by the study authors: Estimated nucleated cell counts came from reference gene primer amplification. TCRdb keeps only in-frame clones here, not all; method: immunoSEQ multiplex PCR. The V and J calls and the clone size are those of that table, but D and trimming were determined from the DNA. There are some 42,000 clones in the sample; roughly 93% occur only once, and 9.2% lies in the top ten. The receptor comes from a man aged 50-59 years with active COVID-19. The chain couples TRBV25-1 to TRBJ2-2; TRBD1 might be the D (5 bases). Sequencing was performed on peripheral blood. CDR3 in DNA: TGTGCCAGCAGGGTAGGGGACACCGGGGAGCTGTTTTTT. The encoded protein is CASRVGDTGELFF.